Shown below are 2 T cell receptor beta chains from a single sample sequenced in a study of OX40 agonist ivuxolimab in advanced cancers. Here immunoSEQ multiplex PCR was the method, and the copy in TCRdb shows in-frame clones only, minus some. The sample has about 59,000 clones, over 75% seen once. The sample in question was CD4+ or CD8+ T cells sorted from blood, obtained in a trial of the OX40 agonist ivuxolimab. The receptors originated from an adult with an advanced solid tumor such as melanoma, head and neck, liver or kidney cancer.

This chain uses TRBV6-1 with TRBJ2-7; D is perhaps TRBD1 or TRBD2 (6 bases each). The germline gives CDR1 MNHNS, CDR2 SASEGT. The V and J ends lost 7 bases and 2 bases respectively, with 15 bases between them. The CDR3 extends over 14 amino acids. The DNA of the CDR3 is TGTGCCAGCACCCGAGGAGGGGGTCCCTACGAGCAGTACTTC. Its protein is CASTRGGGPYEQYF.

The rearrangement uses TRBV5-4 and TRBJ2-1; TRBD2 aligns across 7 bases. Germline loops: CDR1 SGHNT, CDR2 YYREEE (reference sequence). J gave up 5 bases and V 3 bases, and 5 bases lay outside the gene matches. The CDR3 runs 14 residues. The CDR3 nucleotides read TGTGCCAGCAGCTACCGGGACTATAACAATGAGCAGTTCTTC. This gives the protein CASSYRDYNNEQFF.